These 30 T cell receptor beta chains were all obtained from the same sample, sequenced in a study of blood T cell repertoires in COVID-19. Assay used: immunoSEQ multiplex PCR; TCRdb lists only in-frame clones, some missing. Of fewer than 250,000 clones in the sample, approximately 88% are singletons; the top ten hold around 3.7%. The material sequenced was PBMCs or T cells enriched from blood (not recorded which). Receptor source: a woman aged 25 to 39 who had been exposed to COVID-19.

The CDR3 DNA reads TGTGCCAGCCAGGAAAATAGCAATCAGCCCCAGCATTTT. Translated: CASQENSNQPQHF. The chain recombines TRBV15 with TRBJ1-5; D is undetermined. The CDR3 is 13 amino acids. CDR1 is LNHNV, CDR2 YYDKDF, per germline (reference sequence). Trimming shortened V by 10 bases and J by 0 bases, and 10 bases separated the two germline ends.

V is TRBV28 and J is TRBJ2-1; 12 bases align to TRBD2. Germline-derived CDR1 and CDR2 are MDHEN and SYDVKM. The CDR3 loop spans 15 amino acids. V lost 3 bases, J lost 9 bases, and 6 bases stayed unmatched. Here the CDR3 DNA reads TGTGCCAGCAGTTTTCTAGCGGGAGGGCCCGTTGAGCAGTTCTTC. Residues: CASSFLAGGPVEQFF.

The CDR3 here is CASSPPSAGLFGYTF. The CDR3 bases are TGTGCCAGTAGTCCACCCTCTGCAGGGTTGTTTGGCTACACCTTC. V and J are TRBV19 and TRBJ1-2, with a possible D match to TRBD1 (5 bases). Trimming pared 5 bases from V and 7 bases from J, leaving 20 bases between. The CDR3 loop spans 15 amino acids. CDR1 and CDR2 (germline): LNHDA, SQIVND (reference sequence).

The chain joins TRBV16 to TRBJ2-2; 7 bases fit TRBD2. The CDR3 covers 16 residues. V was clipped by 7 bases and J by 0 bases; unmatched bases: 8. The V gene's germline CDR1 is KGHSY and CDR2 FQNENV. This chain's CDR3 is CASITLAASNTGELFF. DNA of the CDR3: TGTGCCAGCATCACCCTAGCGGCCTCGAACACCGGGGAGCTGTTTTTT.

The chain links TRBV7-6 to TRBJ2-7, with 9 bases fitting TRBD1. Germline loops: CDR1 SGHVS, CDR2 FNYEAQ. This CDR3 region has 16 residues. Trimming cost V 0 bases and J 2 bases; bases outside gene matches: 5. DNA of the CDR3: TGTGCCAGCAGCTTAGCCGCGGGACAGGGTCCCTACGAGCAGTACTTC. It encodes CASSLAAGQGPYEQYF.

This clone showed up just once. The rearrangement links TRBV6-5 to TRBJ1-2; 10 bases line up with TRBD1. The length of the CDR3 is 15 residues. V dropped 6 bases and J dropped 5; count of bases not matched to a gene: 9. CDR1 MNHEY and CDR2 SVGAGI come from the germline V gene. The CDR3 DNA reads as TGTGCCAGCAGCCGGACAGGGGGGGATCGGTATGGCTACACCTTC. Translation: CASSRTGGDRYGYTF.

The V gene is TRBV6-4, the J gene TRBJ1-2, with 8 bases lining up with TRBD1. With 5 bases clipped from V and 4 bases from J, the junction kept 3 bases outside the gene matches. The germline V gene has CDR1 MRHNA and CDR2 SNTAGT. The CDR3 contains 13 residues. CDR3 nucleotide sequence: TGTGCCAGCAGTCTAGACAGGGGCTATGGCTACACCTTC. It specifies CASSLDRGYGYTF.

The V call is TRBV5-5, the J call TRBJ1-6; D is uncertain. V lost 9 bases and J lost 0, with 10 bases in between. The CDR3 extends over 14 amino acids. Per germline, CDR1 SGHKS and CDR2 YYEKEE (reference sequence). CDR3 region: CATRQSSYNSPLHF. CDR3 nucleotides: TGTGCCACCCGACAAAGCTCCTATAATTCACCCCTCCACTTT. Drawing the rest from reference TRBV5-5 and TRBJ1-6, the complete variable domain is DAGVTQSPTHLIKTRGQQVTLRCSPISGHKSVSWYQQVLGQGPQFIFQYYEKEERGRGNFPDRFSARQFPNYSSELNVNALLLGDSALYLCATRQSSYNSPLHFGNGTRLTVT.

J is TRBJ1-6 and V is TRBV12-5, with TRBD1 as a possible D gene (5 bases). In germline, CDR1 is LGHNT, CDR2 FRNRAP. CDR3 length: 15 residues. Trimming stripped 0 bases from V and 9 bases from J, with 12 bases between. The CDR3 coding sequence is TGTGCTAGTGGTTTGGTAGCTGGGGGGAGTTCACCCCTCCACTTT. Its translation is CASGLVAGGSSPLHF.

DNA for the CDR3: TGTGCCAGCAGTGACTCGGCGACGGGAGTGCAGTTCTTC. Its translation is CASSDSATGVQFF. The chain joins TRBV6-4 to TRBJ2-1, with a tentative D call TRBD2 (6 bases). CDR3 length: 13 amino acids. Germline V gives CDR1 MRHNA, CDR2 SNTAGT. With 0 bases removed from V and 12 bases from J, the gap between germline ends came to 12 bases.

The J gene is TRBJ1-2, the V gene TRBV3-1 (or the pseudogene TRBV3-2); 7 bases fit TRBD1. The CDR3 extends over 12 amino acids. Germline CDR1 LGHDT, CDR2 YNNKEL (reference sequence). V lost 7 bases, J lost 8 bases, and 7 bases stayed unmatched. This chain's CDR3 is CASTGTGEGYTF. CDR3 DNA sequence: TGTGCCAGCACTGGAACAGGGGAAGGCTACACCTTC.

The V call is TRBV27, the J call TRBJ2-5, with unresolved D. Germline V CDR1 and CDR2: MNHEY, SMNVEV (reference sequence). The CDR3 is 13 residues long. V was trimmed by 3 bases and J by 4 bases, leaving 9 bases between them. The CDR3 reads CASSFVGSETQYF. CDR3 in DNA: TGTGCCAGCAGTTTTGTGGGCTCAGAGACCCAGTACTTC.

The chain carries TRBV28 and TRBJ1-1; D possibly corresponds to TRBD1 (5 bases). Trimming removed 5 bases at V and 2 bases at J, with 24 bases between. CDR1 is MDHEN, CDR2 SYDVKM, per germline. The CDR3 spans 18 residues. In DNA, the CDR3 is TGTGCCAGCAGTCTTCTGGGTACAGGATGGGATCCTAACACTGAAGCTTTCTTT. It codes for CASSLLGTGWDPNTEAFF.

The CDR3 nucleotides read TGTGCCAGTAGTATGGGGGCCGGCACCGGGGAGCTGTTTTTT. This codes for CASSMGAGTGELFF. This sequence joins TRBV19 and TRBJ2-2, with D possibly TRBD1 on 6 matching bases. V lost 3 bases to trimming and J lost 4 bases, with 9 bases between them. CDR1 and CDR2 (germline): LNHDA, SQIVND (reference sequence). This CDR3 is 14 amino acids long.

A single count supports this clone. The chain has TRBV15 and TRBJ2-7; 8 bases agree with TRBD1. Germline V gene lookup returns CDR1 LNHNV and CDR2 YYDKDF (reference sequence). Trimming took 10 bases from V and 3 from J; bases not matched to a gene: 8. This CDR3 comprises 13 residues. CDR3 nucleotide sequence: TGTGCCAACTACGGGGACAGGTTCTACGAGCAGTACTTC. Translation: CANYGDRFYEQYF.

The chain couples TRBV5-6 to TRBJ1-1; possible D gene TRBD1, 6 bases. The germline V and J ends were trimmed by 3 bases and 6 bases, with 15 bases remaining between them. Germline lookup yields CDR1 SGHDT and CDR2 YYEEEE. The CDR3 is 14 residues long. The CDR3 loop reads CASSSRGFQAEAFF. CDR3 sequence (DNA): TGTGCCAGCAGCTCAAGGGGGTTCCAGGCTGAAGCTTTCTTT.

The chain carries TRBV5-1 and TRBJ1-5; the D is unclear. Trimming shortened V by 2 bases and J by 5 bases, and 14 bases separated the two germline ends. The CDR3 contains 15 residues. CDR1 is SGHRS and CDR2 is YFSETQ in the germline V gene. CDR3 DNA: TGCGCCAGCAGCTTAACGGGTAGCCAGCATCAGCCCCAGCATTTT. It codes for CASSLTGSQHQPQHF.

This rearrangement joins TRBV6-5 to TRBJ2-5; perhaps TRBD1 as D (6 bases). The V and J ends lost 6 bases and 4 bases respectively, with 12 bases between them. CDR3 length: 13 amino acids. Germline CDR1 is MNHEY and CDR2 is SVGAGI. CDR3 in DNA: TGTGCCAGCAGGACTACAGGGACAGAGACCCAGTACTTC. Residues: CASRTTGTETQYF.

The chain has TRBV11-2 and TRBJ2-1; maybe TRBD2 (5 bases). The CDR3 totals 14 residues. Germline CDR1 and CDR2: SGHAT and FQNNGV. The V and J ends lost 5 bases and 10 bases respectively, with 18 bases between them. The CDR3 loop reads CASSHGEAAEEQFF. CDR3 coding DNA: TGTGCCAGCAGCCACGGGGAAGCAGCGGAAGAGCAGTTCTTC.

The chain employs TRBV2 and TRBJ2-7; D not resolved. The V and J ends lost 4 bases and 0 bases respectively, with 10 bases between them. Germline CDR1 is SNHLY and CDR2 is FYNNEI. CDR3 size: 14 residues. The DNA for the CDR3 is TGTGCCAGCAGTGTTACCCTAAGCTCCTACGAGCAGTACTTC. This translates into CASSVTLSSYEQYF.

V gene TRBV2 combines with J gene TRBJ2-1; TRBD1 might be the D (5 bases). The CDR3 extends over 12 amino acids. CDR1 and CDR2 from the germline V gene are SNHLY and FYNNEI. The V and J ends lost 8 bases and 7 bases respectively, with 12 bases between them. This chain's CDR3 is CASDRHRNEQFF. The CDR3 DNA sequence: TGTGCCAGCGACCGTCACAGGAATGAGCAGTTCTTC.

The chain recombines TRBV3-1 (or the pseudogene TRBV3-2) with TRBJ2-7; 10 bases agree with TRBD1. V shed 4 bases, J shed 2 bases, and the junction held 5 bases outside the gene matches. The CDR3 is 15 amino acids. Germline V gene lookup returns CDR1 LGHDT and CDR2 YNNKEL (reference sequence). The chain's CDR3 is CASSPLGTGAYEQYF. CDR3 sequence (DNA): TGTGCCAGCAGCCCTCTAGGGACAGGGGCCTACGAGCAGTACTTC.

This chain connects TRBV28 to TRBJ1-5, with no clear D. Germline assignment: CDR1 MDHEN and CDR2 SYDVKM. Trimming removed 5 bases from V and 0 bases from J, with 8 bases in between. The CDR3 extends over 14 amino acids. The chain's CDR3 is CASSGGPSNQPQHF. The CDR3 region has the DNA TGTGCCAGCAGTGGCGGGCCTAGCAATCAGCCCCAGCATTTT.

The chain uses TRBV5-1 and TRBJ2-7; 7 nucleotides align to TRBD1. This CDR3 has 14 amino acids. Germline values: CDR1 SGHRS, CDR2 YFSETQ. The ends lost 2 bases at V and 6 bases at J; junction bases unmatched: 8. Written as DNA, the CDR3 is TGCGCCAGCAGCTTAGACGGGACAGTCGCCGAGCAGTACTTC. It is translated as CASSLDGTVAEQYF.

This clone has a handful of counts. This chain joins TRBV24-1 and TRBJ1-1; a weak D match, TRBD1 (5 bases). This CDR3 is 14 amino acids long. Germline loops: CDR1 KGHDR, CDR2 SFDVKD. V gave up 0 bases and J gave up 7 bases, with 11 bases separating them. The CDR3: CATSDLNVRVEAFF. The CDR3 bases are TGTGCCACCAGTGATTTGAATGTCAGGGTTGAAGCTTTCTTT.

This chain joins TRBV12-3 or TRBV12-4 and TRBJ2-7, with D maybe TRBD2 (6 bases). V lost 8 bases and J lost 6, with 17 bases in between. This CDR3 region has 13 residues. CDR3 protein: CASQVRELSEQYF. CDR3 nucleotide sequence: TGTGCCAGCCAGGTACGGGAGTTATCCGAGCAGTACTTC.

This chain connects TRBV27 to TRBJ2-2, with 9 positions matching TRBD2. J gave up 2 bases and V 2 bases, and 6 bases lay outside the gene matches. CDR1 MNHEY and CDR2 SMNVEV come from the germline V gene (reference sequence). The CDR3 has 17 residues. The CDR3 loop is CASSLEGTSSNTGELFF. In DNA form, the CDR3 reads TGTGCCAGCAGTTTAGAGGGGACTAGCTCAAACACCGGGGAGCTGTTTTTT.

The chain links TRBV7-3 to TRBJ2-5; 11 positions match TRBD2. V was pared by 3 bases and J by 7 bases, with 7 bases of the junction left unmatched. The germline CDR1 and CDR2 sequences are SGHTA and FQGTGA. The CDR3 extends over 15 amino acids. The DNA of the CDR3 is TGTGCCAGCAGCTTCACTAGCGGGAGTTTAGGGACCCAGTACTTC. Residues: CASSFTSGSLGTQYF. The full variable domain, completed using reference TRBV7-3 and TRBJ2-5, is GAGVSQTPSNKVTEKGKYVELRCDPISGHTALYWYRQSLGQGPEFLIYFQGTGAADDSGLPNDRFFAVRPEGSVSTLKIQRTERGDSAVYLCASSFTSGSLGTQYFGPGTRLLVL.

Comments on this clone: A junction end diverges from the germline sequence, so it may reflect a read error. The CDR3 DNA reads as TGTGCCAGCAGACAGACAGGGTACTACGGGCAGTACTTC. Translation gives CASRQTGYYGQYF. The chain recombines TRBV6-5 with TRBJ2-7, with 7 bases fitting TRBD1. CDR3 size: 13 residues. Looked up from germline, CDR1 is MNHEY and CDR2 is SVGAGI.

This rearrangement joins TRBV15 to TRBJ1-2; D might be TRBD1 (6 bases). The CDR3 extends over 13 amino acids. The V and J ends lost 4 bases and 8 bases respectively, with 14 bases between them. Germline loops: CDR1 LNHNV, CDR2 YYDKDF (reference sequence). CDR3 amino acids: CATSITGSRGYTF. For the CDR3, the DNA is TGTGCCACCAGCATCACAGGGTCACGCGGCTACACCTTC.